This TCR beta chain comes out of a study of cytomegalovirus exposure and HLA in healthy donors. At the level of the study: HLA-typed donors were the source of around 87 million unique TCRs, which an early data release held. Of 398 genotyped donors, around 84% clustered with self-reported Caucasian donors. Study results and limitations: In an earlier analysis, about 87% or about 30%: the productive usage of most TCR beta V segments. The presence/absence work took it that sequencing depth was about the same across donors.

Vbeta (60) and Jbeta (13) primers were used in the PCR. Clones were sequenced by immunoSEQ multiplex PCR, and TCRdb holds only the in-frame ones, with some missing. The table records 150,000 to 200,000 clones, roughly 80% of them present only once. Per the germline V gene, CDR1 is SEHNR and CDR2 is FQNEAQ (reference sequence). Trimming removed 4 bases from V and 5 bases from J; junction bases left unmatched: 9. The CDR3 runs to 15 residues. With respect to this clone: Its antigen is undetermined.

V is TRBV7-9 and J is TRBJ2-3; 7 bases are shared with TRBD2. This clonotype was obtained from a woman under 30 in good health and CMV-seronegative. The specimen was PBMCs. CDR3 DNA: TGTGCCAGCAGCTCCCCGGGCGGGAGTAAAGATACGCAGTATTTT. Translating gives CASSSPGGSKDTQYF.